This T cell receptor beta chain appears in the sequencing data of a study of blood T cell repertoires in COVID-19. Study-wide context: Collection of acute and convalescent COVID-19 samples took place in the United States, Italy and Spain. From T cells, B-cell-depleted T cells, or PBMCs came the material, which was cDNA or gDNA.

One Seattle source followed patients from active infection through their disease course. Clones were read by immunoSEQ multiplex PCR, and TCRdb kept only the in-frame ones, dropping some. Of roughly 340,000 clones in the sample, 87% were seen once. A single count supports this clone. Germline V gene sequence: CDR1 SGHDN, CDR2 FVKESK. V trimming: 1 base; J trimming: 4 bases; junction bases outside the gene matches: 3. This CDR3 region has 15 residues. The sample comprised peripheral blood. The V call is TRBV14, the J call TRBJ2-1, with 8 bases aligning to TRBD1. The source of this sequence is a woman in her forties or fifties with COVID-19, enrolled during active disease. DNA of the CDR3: TGTGCCAGCAGCCAAGGGCGGACAGGGTACAATGAGCAGTTCTTC. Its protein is CASSQGRTGYNEQFF. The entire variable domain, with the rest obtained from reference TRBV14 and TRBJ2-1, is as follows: EAGVTQFPSHSVIEKGQTVTLRCDPISGHDNLYWYRRVMGKEIKFLLHFVKESKQDESGMPNNRFLAERTGGTYSTLKVQPAELEDSGVYFCASSQGRTGYNEQFFGPGTRLTVL.